The 9 T cell receptor beta chains below come from one sample, sequenced in a study of blood T cells in healthy people across ages. A second PCR of about 7 to 11 cycles used a sample-barcoded 5' primer and a J-beta primer mix. A single record per CDR3 protein comes from TCRdb applying MiXCR to the 5' RACE reads. The table records around 940,000 distinct CDR3 sequences, just over 50% of them present only once. The source material was blood. Receptor source: an older woman in good health.

The chain carries TRBV11-2 and TRBJ2-1; TRBD1 matches 12 bases. J lost 6 bases, V lost 3 bases, and 6 bases had no gene match. CDR3 length: 16 amino acids. Germline V gives CDR1 SGHAT, CDR2 FQNNGV. CDR3 in amino acids: CASSFTGTGGLNEQFF. The CDR3 bases are TGTGCCAGCAGCTTCACTGGGACAGGGGGCCTCAATGAGCAGTTCTTC.

This clonotype showed up just once. V usage is TRBV29-1 and J usage is TRBJ1-1, with D uncertain. The germline V and J ends were trimmed by 7 bases and 1 base, with 13 bases remaining between them. The CDR3 is 13 residues long. The germline gives CDR1 SQVTM, CDR2 ANQGSEA. Written as DNA, the CDR3 is TGCAGCGCCCTAAGACCATGGAACACTGAAGCTTTCTTT. It is translated as CSALRPWNTEAFF.

V and J are TRBV27 and TRBJ1-2; D is undetermined. Trimming left V 6 bases short and J 4 bases short, with 15 bases between. This CDR3 is built from 14 residues. Germline V gene sequence: CDR1 MNHEY, CDR2 SMNVEV (reference sequence). The chain's CDR3 is CASSPLDRFYGYTF. The CDR3 region has the DNA TGTGCCAGCAGCCCATTGGACCGCTTCTATGGCTACACCTTC.

The V and J genes are TRBV29-1 and TRBJ2-3, with D possibly being TRBD1 (5 bases). CDR3 size: 11 residues. Germline CDR1 is SQVTM and CDR2 is ANQGSEA. With 6 bases removed from V and 11 bases from J, the gap between germline ends came to 15 bases. This chain's CDR3 is CSVPGPFMQYF. DNA of the CDR3: TGCAGCGTCCCAGGGCCCTTCATGCAGTATTTT.

The CDR3 DNA follows: TGTGCCAGCAGCTTAGGTGCTGGTTTACAGGAGACCCAGTACTTC. Residues: CASSLGAGLQETQYF. The chain links TRBV11-2 to TRBJ2-7, with D uncertain. The J call is in doubt because the DNA end fits TRBJ2-5 better. The CDR3 loop spans 15 amino acids. Germline V gives CDR1 SGHAT, CDR2 FQNNGV.

In this sample, this clonotype turned up a few times. The chain joins TRBV24-1 to TRBJ2-5; D remains unclear. CDR3 length equals 12 residues. V gave up 0 bases and J gave up 3 bases, with 1 base separating them. Germline V gene lookup returns CDR1 KGHDR and CDR2 SFDVKD. CDR3: CATSDLKETQYF. CDR3 DNA sequence: TGTGCCACCAGTGATTTGAAAGAGACCCAGTACTTC.

The rearrangement uses TRBV2 and TRBJ2-4; D gene uncertain. Germline CDR1 is SNHLY and CDR2 is FYNNEI. This CDR3 has 15 residues. Trimming took off 7 bases at V and 1 base at J, with 14 bases between the two ends. The chain's CDR3 is CASTSLAAAKNIQYF. The CDR3 DNA sequence: TGTGCCAGCACCTCATTGGCTGCCGCCAAAAACATTCAGTACTTC.

Comment on this clonotype: At one of its ends the junction is not consistent with the germline gene, which may arise from a read error. This rearrangement joins TRBV7-9 to TRBJ2-1, with 8 bases identical to TRBD2. The CDR3 contains 15 residues. From germline, CDR1 is SEHNR and CDR2 FQNEAQ (reference sequence). The CDR3 sequence: CAGSAGTSYYNEQFF. DNA for the CDR3: TGTGCCGGCAGCGCCGGGACTAGTTACTACAATGAGCAGTTCTTC.

The rearrangement uses TRBV5-1 and TRBJ2-1; D tentatively fits TRBD1 or TRBD2 (5 bases each). This CDR3 spans 15 amino acids. Germline lookup yields CDR1 SGHRS and CDR2 YFSETQ. V lost 3 bases and J 2 bases, leaving 12 bases between the germline ends. The chain's CDR3 is CASSSIEGPYNEQFF. CDR3 DNA: TGCGCCAGCAGCTCTATAGAGGGGCCCTACAATGAGCAGTTCTTC.